These 6 T cell receptor beta chains were all obtained from the same sample, sequenced in a study of blood T cell repertoires in COVID-19. Sequencing was performed with immunoSEQ multiplex PCR; in TCRdb, only in-frame clones are kept and a portion is missing. The sample comprises 200,000 to 300,000 clones, 88% of which are singletons, and more than 0.95% rests with the top ten. Sequenced sample: PBMCs or T cells enriched from blood (not recorded which). The receptors come from a woman aged 40 to 50 with acute COVID-19.

V and J are TRBV24-1 and TRBJ2-1; D is ambiguous. Trimming took 3 bases from V and 7 from J, leaving 12 bases between them. This CDR3 has 14 residues. The germline gives CDR1 KGHDR, CDR2 SFDVKD. CDR3 in DNA: TGTGCCACCAGTGATCAGACTGGCCAGAATGAGCAGTTCTTC. It yields the protein CATSDQTGQNEQFF.

The chain combines TRBV9 with TRBJ1-4, with D hard to call. The CDR3 is 14 residues long. Germline loops: CDR1 SGDLS, CDR2 YYNGEE. Trimming stripped 0 bases from V and 4 bases from J, with 7 bases between. CDR3 region: CASSVGGFNEKLFF. CDR3 in DNA: TGTGCCAGCAGCGTAGGAGGTTTTAATGAAAAACTGTTTTTT.

The genes are TRBV6-5 and TRBJ2-7; D unresolved. Germline V lookup: CDR1 MNHEY, CDR2 SVGAGI. V was clipped by 8 bases and J by 6 bases, with 17 bases between them. The CDR3 consists of 13 residues. CDR3 bases: TGTGCCAGCGCCGATCCGGGTCGGTCCGAGCAGTACTTC. Amino acid sequence: CASADPGRSEQYF.

This CDR3 is CASSLRTGASKMNTEAFF. CDR3 coding DNA: TGCGCCAGCAGCTTAAGGACAGGGGCGAGTAAAATGAACACTGAAGCTTTCTTT. The chain has TRBV5-1 and TRBJ1-1; TRBD1 matches 9 bases. CDR1 and CDR2 from the germline V gene are SGHRS and YFSETQ. V was clipped by 2 bases and J by 0 bases; unmatched bases: 11. There are 18 residues in the CDR3.

CDR3 DNA: TGTGCCAGTCGACAGAGCAACACTGAAGCTTTCTTT. Its translation: CASRQSNTEAFF. The J gene is TRBJ1-1, the V gene TRBV19; D perhaps matches TRBD1 (5 bases). The germline V gene has CDR1 LNHDA and CDR2 SQIVND (reference sequence). CDR3 size: 12 residues. V gave up 8 bases and J gave up 2 bases, with 9 bases separating them.

CDR3 protein: CASSLAPGGNTIYF. The CDR3 region has the DNA TGCGCCAGCAGCTTGGCCCCAGGAGGAAACACCATATATTTT. The chain uses TRBV5-1 and TRBJ1-3, with D uncertain. V was clipped by 0 bases and J by 4 bases, with 8 bases between them. Looked up from germline, CDR1 is SGHRS and CDR2 is YFSETQ. The CDR3 runs to 14 residues. Drawing the rest from reference TRBV5-1 and TRBJ1-3, the complete variable domain is KAGVTQTPRYLIKTRGQQVTLSCSPISGHRSVSWYQQTPGQGLQFLFEYFSETQRNKGNFPGRFSGRQFSNSRSEMNVSTLELGDSALYLCASSLAPGGNTIYFGEGSWLTVV.